This is a list of T cell receptor beta chains from one sample in a study of T-cell reconstitution after alpha-beta-depleted transplantation in children. MiXCR was run by TCRdb on the PCR reads, yielding one entry per CDR3 protein. The repertoire holds about 400,000 distinct CDR3 sequences, with 10% to 15% as singletons. Sequencing was performed on PBMCs, taken from the stem cell graft. The receptors here all came from a human donor who donated a stem cell graft to a child with Fanconi anemia. The CDR3 runs from the conserved cysteine through the conserved F or W. The order of the fields is clone size, D gene, V gene, J gene, CDR3 DNA, CDR3 protein. D genes are given only for firm matches. Clone size is shown for a subset of rows, as once, few, many or a class of expanded clone.

many	TRBD1	TRBV5-4	TRBJ1-4	TGTGCCAGCAGCGTGGACAGGGGTGAAAAACTGTTTTTT	CASSVDRGEKLFF
many	TRBD1	TRBV6-5	TRBJ1-1	TGTGCCAGCAGTTACTTTCGACAGGGGATGACTGAAGCTTTCTTT	CASSYFRQGMTEAFF
few	NA	TRBV7-2	TRBJ2-5	TGTGCCAGCAGCCCCCAACTAGGACTGTCTCAGACCCAGTACTTC	CASSPQLGLSQTQYF
few	NA	TRBV15	TRBJ1-2	TGTGCCACCAGCAGAGATGGGACCGTCTACACCTTC	CATSRDGTVYTF
NA	TRBD1	TRBV13	TRBJ1-5	TGTGCCATGAGCTTAGGGGACAGACGGAATCAGCCCCAGCATTTT	CAMSLGDRRNQPQHF
medium-sized	TRBD2	TRBV24-1	TRBJ2-1	TGTGCCACCAGTGATTTGGGGAGGGACGAGAGGCAGTTCTTC	CATSDLGRDERQFF
many	TRBD1	TRBV11-2	TRBJ2-6	TGTGCCAGCAGCTCACCGGACAGGGCAGAGATCGGGGCCAACGTCCTGACTTTC	CASSSPDRAEIGANVLTF
NA	TRBD1	TRBV27	TRBJ1-6	TGTGCCAGCAGTTTAAAGGGACAGGAAAATTCACCCCTCCACTTT	CASSLKGQENSPLHF
few	TRBD2	TRBV4-2	TRBJ2-1	TGTGCCAGCAGCCTTTCTCCGGGGGGGGACTACAATGAGCAGTTCTTC	CASSLSPGGDYNEQFF
NA	NA	TRBV3-1	TRBJ1-1	TGTGCCAGCAGCCATCGAACCGGCAGAAGCACTGAAGCTTTCTTT	CASSHRTGRSTEAFF
few	NA	TRBV6-1	TRBJ1-2	TGTGCCAGCAGCCCTCTGGGGGAGAATGGCTACACCTTC	CASSPLGENGYTF
NA	NA	TRBV5-5	TRBJ1-6	TGTGCCAGCAGCTTTCCGACAGGAAATTCACCCCTCCACTTT	CASSFPTGNSPLHF
NA	TRBD1	TRBV11-1	TRBJ1-1	TGTGCCAGCAGCTTACAGGGGGGAACGGGCACTGAAGCTTTCTTT	CASSLQGGTGTEAFF
NA	NA	TRBV5-1	TRBJ2-5	TGCGCCAGCAGCATATTACCCAGGTCTGAACAAGAGACCCAGTACTTC	CASSILPRSEQETQYF
NA	NA	TRBV20-1	TRBJ2-1	TGCAGTGCTAGCACAGGCCATCACGAGGACAATGAGCAGTTCTTC	CSASTGHHEDNEQFF
NA	NA	TRBV27	TRBJ2-7	TGTGCCAGCAGTTTCAAGGGCTACGAGCAGTACTTC	CASSFKGYEQYF
many	NA	TRBV13	TRBJ1-2	TGTGCCAGCAGCTTATGGGAAGCAGGGGAGGACTCTGGCTACACCTTC	CASSLWEAGEDSGYTF
many	TRBD2	TRBV20-1	TRBJ2-1	TGCAGTGCTAGGGGGAGGGGCGCGAGCTCCTACAATGAGCAGTTCTTC	CSARGRGASSYNEQFF
many	TRBD1	TRBV5-1	TRBJ2-3	TGCGCCAGTAGACAGGGGGCTCCCGCAGATACGCAGTATTTT	CASRQGAPADTQYF
NA	NA	TRBV20-1	TRBJ2-5	TGCAGTGCTAGAGAAACTAAGCTGAGCAGGGGACAGACCCAGTACTTC	CSARETKLSRGQTQYF
few	NA	TRBV7-9	TRBJ1-1	TGTGCCAGCAGCCCAAATGAATGGAACACTGAAGCTTTCTTT	CASSPNEWNTEAFF
few	NA	TRBV6-5	TRBJ1-1	TGTGCCAGCAGCTACACTCTCTCCGGAGAAGCTTTCTTT	CASSYTLSGEAFF
few	TRBD1	TRBV12-3/TRBV12-4	TRBJ1-4	TGTGCCAGCAGTTGGGACAGGGGAGGTGAAAAACTGTTTTTT	CASSWDRGGEKLFF
NA	NA	TRBV5-1	TRBJ1-1	TGCGCCAGCAGCTTCTTAGCAGTTGGGACTGAAGCTTTCTTT	CASSFLAVGTEAFF
NA	TRBD1	TRBV2	TRBJ2-7	TGTGCCAGCAGGGGGGACAGGGGCCCGACTTGGGGCTTC	CASRGDRGPTWGF
NA	NA	TRBV28	TRBJ1-5	TGTGCCAGCAGTTTAAGGGCGGATTATAGCAATCAGCCCCAGCATTTT	CASSLRADYSNQPQHF
NA	NA	TRBV7-7	TRBJ2-1	TGTGCTAGCAGCTTCAATAGAAACAATGAGCAGTTCTTC	CASSFNRNNEQFF
few	TRBD2	TRBV11-2	TRBJ2-1	TGTGCCAGCAGCTCCCCCCTAGTAGCGGGACCCAATGAGCAGTTCTTC	CASSSPLVAGPNEQFF
NA	NA	TRBV12-3/TRBV12-4	TRBJ2-5	TGTGCCAGCAGTCCCGGACGGGAACCTCAAGAGACCCAGTACTTC	CASSPGREPQETQYF
many	NA	TRBV5-1	TRBJ2-7	TGCGCCAGCAGCTCTGGAGCCAGAAGAGAGGAGCAGTACTTC	CASSSGARREEQYF
NA	NA	TRBV12-3/TRBV12-4	TRBJ2-1	TGTGCCAGCAGTTTCGGGGGGCGACTCAATGAGCAGTTCTTC	CASSFGGRLNEQFF
NA	NA	TRBV6-1	TRBJ2-4	TGTGCCAGCTACCCGGGGGCGACCAAAAACATTCAGTACTTC	CASYPGATKNIQYF
NA	NA	TRBV2	TRBJ2-2	TGTGCCAGCAGCCCAGCCCTGTTCCGGGAGCTGTTTTTT	CASSPALFRELFF
many	NA	TRBV5-1	TRBJ1-1	TGCGCCAGCAGCTTGACCTCTGGAGGTGAAGCTTTCTTT	CASSLTSGGEAFF
many	TRBD1	TRBV28	TRBJ2-3	TGTGCCAGCACCTCCAGGGGGACGGGGACGCAGTATTTT	CASTSRGTGTQYF
NA	NA	TRBV4-3	TRBJ2-1	TGCGCCAGCAGCCAAGCGGGACGGCCGCAATTCTTC	CASSQAGRPQFF